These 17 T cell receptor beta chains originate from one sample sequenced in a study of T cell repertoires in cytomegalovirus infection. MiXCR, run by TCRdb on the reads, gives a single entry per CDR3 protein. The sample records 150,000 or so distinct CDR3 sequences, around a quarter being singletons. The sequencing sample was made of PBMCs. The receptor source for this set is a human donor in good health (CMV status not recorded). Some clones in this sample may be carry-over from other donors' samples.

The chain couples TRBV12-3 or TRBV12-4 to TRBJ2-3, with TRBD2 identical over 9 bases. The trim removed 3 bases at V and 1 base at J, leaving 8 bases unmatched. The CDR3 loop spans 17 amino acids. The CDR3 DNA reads TGTGCCAGCAGTTTGTTAGCGGGAGCTCGTGGCACAGATACGCAGTATTTT. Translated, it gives CASSLLAGARGTDTQYF.

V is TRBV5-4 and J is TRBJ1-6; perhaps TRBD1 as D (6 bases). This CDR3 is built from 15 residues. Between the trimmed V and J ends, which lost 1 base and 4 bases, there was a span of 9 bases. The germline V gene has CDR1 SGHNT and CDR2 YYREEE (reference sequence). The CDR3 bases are TGTGCCAGCAGCTTGACGGACAGATATAATTCACCCCTCCACTTT. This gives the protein CASSLTDRYNSPLHF. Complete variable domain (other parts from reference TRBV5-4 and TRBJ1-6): ETGVTQSPTHLIKTRGQQVTLRCSSQSGHNTVSWYQQALGQGPQFIFQYYREEENGRGNFPPRFSGLQFPNYSSELNVNALELDDSALYLCASSLTDRYNSPLHFGNGTRLTVT.

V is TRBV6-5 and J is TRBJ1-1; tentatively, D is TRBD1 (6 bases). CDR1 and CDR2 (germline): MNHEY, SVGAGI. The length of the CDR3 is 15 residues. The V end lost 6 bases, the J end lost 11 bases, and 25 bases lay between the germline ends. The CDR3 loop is CASSPRTVATRMAFF. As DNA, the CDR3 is TGTGCCAGCAGCCCCCGGACAGTCGCCACGAGGATGGCTTTCTTT.

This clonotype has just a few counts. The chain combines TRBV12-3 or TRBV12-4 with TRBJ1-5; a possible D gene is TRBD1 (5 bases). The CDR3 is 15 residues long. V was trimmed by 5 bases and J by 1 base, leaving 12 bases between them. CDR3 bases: TGTGCCAGCAGTCCCAGGGAGTCAAGCAATCAGCCCCAGCATTTT. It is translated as CASSPRESSNQPQHF.

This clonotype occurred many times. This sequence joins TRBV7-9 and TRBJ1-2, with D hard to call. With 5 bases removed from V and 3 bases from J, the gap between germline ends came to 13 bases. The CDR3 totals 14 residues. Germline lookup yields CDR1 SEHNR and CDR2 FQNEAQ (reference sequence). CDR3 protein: CASSLETGYYGYTF. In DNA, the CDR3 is TGTGCCAGCAGCCTTGAGACGGGATACTATGGCTACACCTTC.

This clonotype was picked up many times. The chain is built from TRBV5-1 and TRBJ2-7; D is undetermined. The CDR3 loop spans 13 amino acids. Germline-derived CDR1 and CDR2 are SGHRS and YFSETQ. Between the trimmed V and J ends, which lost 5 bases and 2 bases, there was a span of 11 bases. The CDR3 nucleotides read TGCGCCAGCAGAGAAGGAGATCCCTACGAGCAGTACTTC. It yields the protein CASREGDPYEQYF. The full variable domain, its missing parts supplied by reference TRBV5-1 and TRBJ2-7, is KAGVTQTPRYLIKTRGQQVTLSCSPISGHRSVSWYQQTPGQGLQFLFEYFSETQRNKGNFPGRFSGRQFSNSRSEMNVSTLELGDSALYLCASREGDPYEQYFGPGTRLTVT.

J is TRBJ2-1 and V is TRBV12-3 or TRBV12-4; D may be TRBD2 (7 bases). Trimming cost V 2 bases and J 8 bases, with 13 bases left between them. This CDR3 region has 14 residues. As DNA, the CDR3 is TGTGCCAGCAGTTTATTGGGGGGGCGCGATGAGCAGTTCTTC. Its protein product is CASSLLGGRDEQFF.

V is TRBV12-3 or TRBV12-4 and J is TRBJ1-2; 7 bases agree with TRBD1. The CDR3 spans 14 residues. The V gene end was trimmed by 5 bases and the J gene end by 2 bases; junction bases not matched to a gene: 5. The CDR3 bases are TGTGCCAGCAGTGGGGACAGCATCAACTATGGCTACACCTTC. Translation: CASSGDSINYGYTF.

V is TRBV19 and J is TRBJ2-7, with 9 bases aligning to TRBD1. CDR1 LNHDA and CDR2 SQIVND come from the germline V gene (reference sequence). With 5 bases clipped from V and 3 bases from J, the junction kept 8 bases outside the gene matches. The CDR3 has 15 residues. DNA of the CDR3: TGTGCCAGTAGTCCCGGACAGGGGCTAAGCTACGAGCAGTACTTC. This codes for CASSPGQGLSYEQYF.

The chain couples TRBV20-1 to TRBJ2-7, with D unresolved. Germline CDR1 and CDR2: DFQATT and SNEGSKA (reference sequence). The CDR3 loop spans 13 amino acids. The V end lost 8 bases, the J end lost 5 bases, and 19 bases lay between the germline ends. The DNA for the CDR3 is TGCAGTACTGTAGATGGGGTGTCGGACGAGCAGTACTTC. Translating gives CSTVDGVSDEQYF.

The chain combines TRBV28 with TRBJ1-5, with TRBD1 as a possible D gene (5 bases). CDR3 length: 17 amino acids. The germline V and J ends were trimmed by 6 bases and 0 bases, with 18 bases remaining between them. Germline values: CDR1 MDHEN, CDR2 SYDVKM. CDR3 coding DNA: TGTGCCAGCAGCCCCGTTCCGGGACCGCATAGCAATCAGCCCCAGCATTTT. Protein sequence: CASSPVPGPHSNQPQHF.

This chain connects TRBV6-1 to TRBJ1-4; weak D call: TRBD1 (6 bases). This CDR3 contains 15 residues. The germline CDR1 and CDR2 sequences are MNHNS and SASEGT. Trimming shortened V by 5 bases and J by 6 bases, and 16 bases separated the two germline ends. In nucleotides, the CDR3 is TGTGCCAGCAGTACACCACAGGGAACGGATGAAAAACTGTTTTTT. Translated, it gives CASSTPQGTDEKLFF.

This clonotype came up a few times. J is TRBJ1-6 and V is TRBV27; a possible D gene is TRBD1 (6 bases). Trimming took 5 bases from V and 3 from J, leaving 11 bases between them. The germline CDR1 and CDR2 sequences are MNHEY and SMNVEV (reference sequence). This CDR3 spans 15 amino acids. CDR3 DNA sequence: TGTGCCAGCAGTGAGGGGGGTCTCTATAATTCACCCCTCCACTTT. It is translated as CASSEGGLYNSPLHF.

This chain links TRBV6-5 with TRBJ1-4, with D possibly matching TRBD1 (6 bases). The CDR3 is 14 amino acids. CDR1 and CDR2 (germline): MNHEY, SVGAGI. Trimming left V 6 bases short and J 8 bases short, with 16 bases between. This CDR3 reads CASRSQGFREKLFF. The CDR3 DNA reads TGTGCCAGCAGGTCACAGGGATTTCGGGAAAAACTGTTTTTT.

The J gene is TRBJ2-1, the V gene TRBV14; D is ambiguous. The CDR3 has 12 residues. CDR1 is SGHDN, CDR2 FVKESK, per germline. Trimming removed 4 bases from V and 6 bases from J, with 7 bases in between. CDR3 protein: CASSPRLNEQFF. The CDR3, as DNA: TGTGCCAGCAGCCCGAGACTCAATGAGCAGTTCTTC.

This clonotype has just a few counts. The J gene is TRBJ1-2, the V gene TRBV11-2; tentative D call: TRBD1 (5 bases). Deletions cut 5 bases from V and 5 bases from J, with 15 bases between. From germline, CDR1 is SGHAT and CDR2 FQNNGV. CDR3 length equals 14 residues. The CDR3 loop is CASSLVGQGYGYTF. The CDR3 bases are TGTGCCAGCAGCCTAGTGGGGCAGGGTTATGGCTACACCTTC.

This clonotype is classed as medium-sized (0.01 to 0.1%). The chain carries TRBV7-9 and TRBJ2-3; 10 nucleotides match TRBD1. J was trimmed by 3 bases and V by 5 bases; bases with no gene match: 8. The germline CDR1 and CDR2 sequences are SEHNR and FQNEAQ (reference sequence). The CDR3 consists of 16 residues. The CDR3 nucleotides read TGTGCCAGCAGCCCCCAGTCGGGACAGGGGACAGATACGCAGTATTTT. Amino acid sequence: CASSPQSGQGTDTQYF.